This record looks at one T cell receptor beta chain sequence and its context. Following RNA extraction, reverse transcription yielded cDNA that acted as the sequencing template. Method: immunoSEQ multiplex PCR; TCRdb's copy keeps in-frame clones and lacks some. Of about 140,000 clones in the sample, roughly four fifths are singletons; the top ten hold 20% to 30%. The germline gives CDR1 SGHRS, CDR2 YFSETQ. CDR3 size: 16 residues. The V segment lost 4 bases and the J segment 3 bases; nucleotides outside the gene matches: 10. Sample treatment: oral pan-JAK inhibitor, 5-10 mg twice daily. The sample comes from a study of CD8+ T cells in alopecia areata. Study overall: Treated patients were given oral tofacitinib, which was dosed at 5 to 10 mg twice daily. Patients remained on tofacitinib for 6 to 18 months and then went 6 months without it.

Sequencing used CD8+ T cells sorted from blood, obtained at week 4, from a patient treated with tofacitinib. The receptor was derived from a human donor with alopecia areata. The V call is TRBV5-1, the J call TRBJ2-3; 8 nucleotides line up with TRBD2. The CDR3 DNA is TGCGCCAGCAGCCCTTCCACGGGAGGGGAAACAGATACGCAGTATTTT. Translation gives CASSPSTGGETDTQYF.